This record covers a single T cell receptor beta chain. There is no known antigen for this receptor. No clone much larger than this one lies a single base away; base qualities are absent. The library was obtained by the immunoSEQ multiplex PCR assay. TCRdb took over this immuneACCESS table, retaining in-frame rearrangements with V and J assigned. Such tables are incomplete; in checked studies, under half of the missing clones stem from an unresolved V gene, and the remainder is unexplained. In this sample the table shows some 660,000 clones, around 87% of which occur a single time. The ten largest clones add up to about 0.0094% of the sample. The source of the sample is a study of shared T cell receptors in the human thymus (dated by TCRdb to about 2021). For context, the study as a whole: The study examined how self-reactive, shared T-cell receptor alpha chains are generated in the human thymus.

Trimming takes 0 bases from V and 3 bases from J, and the germline ends sit 21 bases apart. The CDR3, cysteine through phenylalanine, is 19 amino acids long. Only the CDR3 DNA is retained, 57 bases long and in frame from the first base. These data were also reused for a study on human thymus T cells. The second paper states: Donors were immunologically healthy infants undergoing open corrective cardiac surgery for congenital heart defects in Finland. Thymus tissue was obtained as surgical resects removed during corrective cardiac surgery. V and J gene segment usage appeared biased in both thymic and peripheral blood repertoires. The related research reported highly overlapping thymic TCR repertoires among unrelated individuals. The study characterized TCR alpha and beta repertoires from seven to nine infant thymus samples and four related peripheral blood samples. The cohort included about 6 male and a couple of female infants, with donor ages spanning 7 to 244 days. After being mechanically released from the tissue, thymocytes were kept at -70 degrees C in pellets of roughly 9.5-31 million cells. A QIAsymphony instrument was used to extract genomic DNA from frozen cell pellets. The immunoSEQ multiplex PCR assay was used to amplify the TCRB and TCRAD loci from a standardized amount of quality-controlled genomic DNA. The amplicons covered the V(D)J region and were long enough to include the CDR3 and to identify the V and J genes. The commercial immunoSEQ service was used to sequence amplicons on an Illumina platform. Corrections for primer bias and sequencing errors followed previously described methods, while TCRAD and TCRB definitions were based on the IMGT database. immunoSEQ Analyzer 3.0 and VDJTools were used for repertoire analysis, which covered basic statistics, V/J segment usage, diversity estimates, rarefaction and pairwise overlap. Diversity was estimated using the Chao1, ChaoE, Efron-Thisted, Shannon and inverse Simpson indices, and was also estimated on datasets down-sampled to the size of the smallest sample. Repertoire overlap used strict matching of CDR3 nucleotide sequence, V gene and J gene, with Jaccard-based multidimensional scaling clustering. On average, about 800,000 unique TCRB clonotypes were obtained from thymus samples, compared with around 78,000 from blood samples.

The source of this sequence is a boy younger than two with a congenital heart defect. Donor details come from another sample of the same person, matched by shared clones. Sequencing used thymocytes. Recombination joined TRBV5-3 with TRBJ1-4, and TRBD1 may be the D gene, going by 5 matching bases. TRBV5-3 is an open reading frame whose function is uncertain. The CDR3 is CARSLVRPRGYLANEKLFF. The DNA sequence reads TGTGCCAGAAGCTTGGTTAGGCCTAGGGGTTATCTGGCTAATGAAAAACTGTTTTTT.